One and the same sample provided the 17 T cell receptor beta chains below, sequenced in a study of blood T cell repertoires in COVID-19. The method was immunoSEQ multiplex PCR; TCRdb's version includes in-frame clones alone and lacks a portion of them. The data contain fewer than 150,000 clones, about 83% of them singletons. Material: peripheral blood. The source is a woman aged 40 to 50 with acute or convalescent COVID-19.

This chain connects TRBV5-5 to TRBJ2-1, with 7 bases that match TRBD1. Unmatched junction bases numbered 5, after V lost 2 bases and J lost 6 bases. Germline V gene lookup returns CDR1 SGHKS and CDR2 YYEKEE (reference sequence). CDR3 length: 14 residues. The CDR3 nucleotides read TGTGCCAGCAGCTTTGATCCAGGGGGCAATGAGCAGTTCTTC. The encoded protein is CASSFDPGGNEQFF.

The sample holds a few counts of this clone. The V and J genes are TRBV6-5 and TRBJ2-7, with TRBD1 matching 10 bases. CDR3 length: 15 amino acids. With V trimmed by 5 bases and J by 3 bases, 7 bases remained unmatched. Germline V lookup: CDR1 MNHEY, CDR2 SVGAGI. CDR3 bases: TGTGCCAGCAGTATTGACAGGGGGCAGATCTACGAGCAGTACTTC. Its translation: CASSIDRGQIYEQYF.

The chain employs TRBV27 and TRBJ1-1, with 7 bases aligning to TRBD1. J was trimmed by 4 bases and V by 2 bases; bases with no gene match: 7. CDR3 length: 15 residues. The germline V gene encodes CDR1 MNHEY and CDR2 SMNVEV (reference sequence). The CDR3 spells CASSLATGSGTEAFF. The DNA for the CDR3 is TGTGCCAGCAGTTTAGCGACAGGGTCAGGCACTGAAGCTTTCTTT.

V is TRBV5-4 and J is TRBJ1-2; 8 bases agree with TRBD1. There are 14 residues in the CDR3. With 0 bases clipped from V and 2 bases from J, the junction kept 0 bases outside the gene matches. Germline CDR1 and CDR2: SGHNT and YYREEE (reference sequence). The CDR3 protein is CASSLGTGNYGYTF. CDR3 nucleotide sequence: TGTGCCAGCAGCTTGGGGACAGGGAACTATGGCTACACCTTC.

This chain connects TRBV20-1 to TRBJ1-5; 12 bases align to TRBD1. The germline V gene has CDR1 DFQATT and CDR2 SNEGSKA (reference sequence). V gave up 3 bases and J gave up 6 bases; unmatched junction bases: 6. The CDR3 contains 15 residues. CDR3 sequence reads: CSASPGTGGFQPQHF. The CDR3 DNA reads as TGCAGTGCTAGTCCCGGGACAGGGGGCTTTCAGCCCCAGCATTTT.

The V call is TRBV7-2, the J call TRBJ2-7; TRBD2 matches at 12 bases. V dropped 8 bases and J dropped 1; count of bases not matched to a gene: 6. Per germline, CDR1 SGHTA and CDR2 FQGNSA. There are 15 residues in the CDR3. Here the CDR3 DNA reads TGTGCCAGCCGGAAACTAGCGGGGGGATCCTACGAGCAGTACTTC. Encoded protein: CASRKLAGGSYEQYF.

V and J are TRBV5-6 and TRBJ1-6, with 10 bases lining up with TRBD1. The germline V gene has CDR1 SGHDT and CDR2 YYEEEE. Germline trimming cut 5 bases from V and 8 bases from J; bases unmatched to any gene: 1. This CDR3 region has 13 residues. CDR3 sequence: CASRGQGYSPLHF. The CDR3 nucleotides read TGTGCCAGCAGGGGACAGGGGTATTCACCCCTCCACTTT.

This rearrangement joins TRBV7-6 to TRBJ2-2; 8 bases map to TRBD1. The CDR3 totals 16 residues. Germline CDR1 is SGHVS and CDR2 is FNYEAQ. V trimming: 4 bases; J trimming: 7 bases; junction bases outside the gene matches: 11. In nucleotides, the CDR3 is TGTGCCAGCAGCTCTCGGGTACAGGGGGTTGGCGGGGAGCTGTTTTTT. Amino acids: CASSSRVQGVGGELFF.

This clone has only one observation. In DNA, the CDR3 is TGTGCCTGGAGTGTATGGGCTCCCAATGAGCAGTTCTTC. This codes for CAWSVWAPNEQFF. The V and J genes are TRBV30 and TRBJ2-1, with unresolved D. Germline-derived CDR1 and CDR2 are GTSNPN and SVGIG (reference sequence). The CDR3 is 13 residues long. The V end was cut by 0 bases, the J end by 6 bases, with 9 bases between.

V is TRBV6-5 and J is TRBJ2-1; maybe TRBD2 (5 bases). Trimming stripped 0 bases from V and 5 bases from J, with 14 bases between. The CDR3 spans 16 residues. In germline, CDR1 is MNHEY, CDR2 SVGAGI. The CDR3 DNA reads TGTGCCAGCAGTTACTCGACTTTGGACTCTAACAATGAGCAGTTCTTC. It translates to CASSYSTLDSNNEQFF.

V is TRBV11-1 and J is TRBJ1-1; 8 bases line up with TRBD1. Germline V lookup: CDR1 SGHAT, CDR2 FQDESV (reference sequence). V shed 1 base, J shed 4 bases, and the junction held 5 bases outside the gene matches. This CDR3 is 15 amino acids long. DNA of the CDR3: TGTGCCAGCAGCTTAGGACAGGGGTTCAGCACTGAAGCTTTCTTT. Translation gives CASSLGQGFSTEAFF.

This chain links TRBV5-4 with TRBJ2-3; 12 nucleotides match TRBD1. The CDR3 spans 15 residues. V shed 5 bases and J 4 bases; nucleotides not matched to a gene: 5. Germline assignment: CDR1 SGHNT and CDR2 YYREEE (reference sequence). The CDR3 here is CASSPGQGAADTQYF. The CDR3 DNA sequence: TGTGCCAGCAGTCCGGGACAGGGGGCTGCAGATACGCAGTATTTT.

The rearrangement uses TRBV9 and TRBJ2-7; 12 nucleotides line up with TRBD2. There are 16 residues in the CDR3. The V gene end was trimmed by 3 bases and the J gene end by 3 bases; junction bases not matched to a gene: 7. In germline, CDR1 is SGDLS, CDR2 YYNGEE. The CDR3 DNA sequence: TGTGCCAGCAGCGCAACACTAGCGGGGGGAATCTACGAGCAGTACTTC. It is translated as CASSATLAGGIYEQYF.

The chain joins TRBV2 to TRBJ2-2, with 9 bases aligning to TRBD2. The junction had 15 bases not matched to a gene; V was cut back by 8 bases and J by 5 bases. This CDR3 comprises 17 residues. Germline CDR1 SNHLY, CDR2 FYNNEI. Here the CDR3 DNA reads TGTGCCAGCTCTCAGAGGAGGACTAGCGCTCTAACCGGGGAGCTGTTTTTT. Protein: CASSQRRTSALTGELFF.

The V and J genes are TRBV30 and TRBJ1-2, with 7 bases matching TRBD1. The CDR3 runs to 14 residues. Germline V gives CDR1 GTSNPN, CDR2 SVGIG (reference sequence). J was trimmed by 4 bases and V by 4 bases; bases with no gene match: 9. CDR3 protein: CAWTLMGQSYGYTF. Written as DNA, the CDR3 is TGTGCCTGGACCCTTATGGGACAGTCCTATGGCTACACCTTC.

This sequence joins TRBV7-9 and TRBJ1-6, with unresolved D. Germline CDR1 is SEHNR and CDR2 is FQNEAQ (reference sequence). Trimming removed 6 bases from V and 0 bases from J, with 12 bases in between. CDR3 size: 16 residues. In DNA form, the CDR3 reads TGTGCCAGCAGTTCGGGTATGGGCTCCTATAATTCACCCCTCCACTTT. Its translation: CASSSGMGSYNSPLHF.

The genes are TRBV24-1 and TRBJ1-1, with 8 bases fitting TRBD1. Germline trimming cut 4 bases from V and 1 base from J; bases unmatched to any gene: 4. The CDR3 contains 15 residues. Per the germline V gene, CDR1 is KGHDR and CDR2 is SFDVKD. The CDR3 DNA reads TGTGCCACCAGTGAAGCCGGGACAGGGAACACTGAAGCTTTCTTT. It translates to CATSEAGTGNTEAFF.